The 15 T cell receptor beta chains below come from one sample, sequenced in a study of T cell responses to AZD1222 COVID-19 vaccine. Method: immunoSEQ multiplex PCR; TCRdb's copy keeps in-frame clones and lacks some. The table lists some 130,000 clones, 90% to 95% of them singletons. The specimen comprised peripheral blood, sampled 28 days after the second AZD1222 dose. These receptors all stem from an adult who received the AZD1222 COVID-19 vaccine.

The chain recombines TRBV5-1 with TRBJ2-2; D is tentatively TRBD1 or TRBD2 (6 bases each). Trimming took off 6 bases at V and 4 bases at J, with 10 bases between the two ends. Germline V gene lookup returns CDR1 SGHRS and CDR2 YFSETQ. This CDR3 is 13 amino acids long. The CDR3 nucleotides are TGCGCCAGCAAGACGGGGGCCACCGGGGAGCTGTTTTTT. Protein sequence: CASKTGATGELFF.

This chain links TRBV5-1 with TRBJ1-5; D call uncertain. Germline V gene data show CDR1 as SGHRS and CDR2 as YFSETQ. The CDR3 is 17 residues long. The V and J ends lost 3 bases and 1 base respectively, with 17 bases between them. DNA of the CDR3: TGCGCCAGCAGCTCGTACCCCCGGACCTCGAGCAATCAGCCCCAGCATTTT. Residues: CASSSYPRTSSNQPQHF.

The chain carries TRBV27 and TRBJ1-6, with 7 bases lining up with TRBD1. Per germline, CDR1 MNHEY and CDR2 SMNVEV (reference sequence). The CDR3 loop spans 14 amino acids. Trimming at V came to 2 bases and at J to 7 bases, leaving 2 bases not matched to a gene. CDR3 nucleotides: TGTGCCAGCAGTTTAAACAGGGGAAATTCACCCCTCCACTTT. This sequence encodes CASSLNRGNSPLHF.

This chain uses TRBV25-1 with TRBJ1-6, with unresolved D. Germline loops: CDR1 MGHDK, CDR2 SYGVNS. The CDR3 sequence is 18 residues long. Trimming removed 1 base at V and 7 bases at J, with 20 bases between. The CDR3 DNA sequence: TGTGCCAGCAGTGAATTGTTACACGAGGGTGACGGGAATTCACCCCTCCACTTT. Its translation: CASSELLHEGDGNSPLHF. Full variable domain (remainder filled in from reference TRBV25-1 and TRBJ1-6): EADIYQTPRYLVIGTGKKITLECSQTMGHDKMYWYQQDPGMELHLIHYSYGVNSTEKGDLSSESTVSRIRTEHFPLTLESARPSHTSQYLCASSELLHEGDGNSPLHFGNGTRLTVT.

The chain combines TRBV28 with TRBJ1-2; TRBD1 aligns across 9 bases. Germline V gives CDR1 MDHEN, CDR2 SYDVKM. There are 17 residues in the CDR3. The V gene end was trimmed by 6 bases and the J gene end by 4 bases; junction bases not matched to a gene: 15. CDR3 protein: CASRTGTGISVGYGYTF. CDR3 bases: TGTGCCAGCAGGACCGGGACAGGGATTTCCGTTGGCTATGGCTACACCTTC.

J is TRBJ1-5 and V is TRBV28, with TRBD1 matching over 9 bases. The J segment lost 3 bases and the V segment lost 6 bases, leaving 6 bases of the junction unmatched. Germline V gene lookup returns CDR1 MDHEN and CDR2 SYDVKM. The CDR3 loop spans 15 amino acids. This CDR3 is CASSGTGMINQPQHF. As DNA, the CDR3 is TGTGCCAGCAGCGGGACAGGGATGATCAATCAGCCCCAGCATTTT.

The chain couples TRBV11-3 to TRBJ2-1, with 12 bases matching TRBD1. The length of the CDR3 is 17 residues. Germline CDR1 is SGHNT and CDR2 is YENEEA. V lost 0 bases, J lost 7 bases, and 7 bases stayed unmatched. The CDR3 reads CASSLEAWGQGANEQFF. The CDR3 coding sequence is TGTGCCAGCAGCTTAGAGGCTTGGGGACAGGGGGCTAATGAGCAGTTCTTC.

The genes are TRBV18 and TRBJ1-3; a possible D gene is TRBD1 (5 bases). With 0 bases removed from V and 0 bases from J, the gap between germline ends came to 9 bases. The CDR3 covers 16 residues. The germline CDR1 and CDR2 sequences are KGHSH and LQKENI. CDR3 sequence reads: CASSPPEGNSGNTIYF. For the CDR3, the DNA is TGTGCCAGCTCACCACCGGAGGGGAACTCTGGAAACACCATATATTTT.

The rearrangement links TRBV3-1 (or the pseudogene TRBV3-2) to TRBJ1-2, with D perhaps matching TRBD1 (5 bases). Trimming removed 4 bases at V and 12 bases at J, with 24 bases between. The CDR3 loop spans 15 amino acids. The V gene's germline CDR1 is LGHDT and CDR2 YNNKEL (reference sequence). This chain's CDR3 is CASSPSRAGGWGNTF. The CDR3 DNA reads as TGTGCCAGCAGCCCTTCCCGGGCAGGCGGGTGGGGGAACACCTTC.

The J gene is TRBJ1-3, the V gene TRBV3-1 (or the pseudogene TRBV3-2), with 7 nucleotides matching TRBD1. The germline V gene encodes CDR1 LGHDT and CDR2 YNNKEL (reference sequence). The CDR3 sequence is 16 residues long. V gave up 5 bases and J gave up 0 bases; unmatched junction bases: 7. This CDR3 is CASSEQGFTSGNTIYF. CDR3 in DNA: TGTGCCAGCAGCGAACAGGGGTTCACCTCTGGAAACACCATATATTTT.

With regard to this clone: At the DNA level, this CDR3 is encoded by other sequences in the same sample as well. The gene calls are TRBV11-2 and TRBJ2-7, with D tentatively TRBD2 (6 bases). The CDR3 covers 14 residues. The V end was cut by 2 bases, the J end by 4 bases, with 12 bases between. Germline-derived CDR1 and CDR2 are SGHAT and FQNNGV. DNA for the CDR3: TGTGCCAGCAGCTTACAGGGAGGTTCTTACGAGCAGTACTTC. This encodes CASSLQGGSYEQYF.

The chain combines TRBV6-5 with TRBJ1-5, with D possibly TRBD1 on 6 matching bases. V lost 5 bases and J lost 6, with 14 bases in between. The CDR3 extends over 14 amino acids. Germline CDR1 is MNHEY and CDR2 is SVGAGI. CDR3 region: CASSPQGIGQPQHF. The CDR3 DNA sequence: TGTGCCAGCAGTCCACAGGGAATCGGTCAGCCCCAGCATTTT.

The CDR3: CASSPGPGGGNIQYF. The CDR3 nucleotides read TGCGCCAGCAGCCCAGGGCCGGGAGGGGGAAACATTCAGTACTTC. The rearrangement uses TRBV5-1 and TRBJ2-4; 8 bases fit TRBD2. Germline assignment: CDR1 SGHRS and CDR2 YFSETQ. The CDR3 has 15 residues. V was clipped by 4 bases and J by 6 bases; unmatched bases: 9.

CDR3 in DNA: TGTGCCAGCAGCGTAGGGCAGGGATCTACGAATGAAAAACTGTTTTTT. It yields the protein CASSVGQGSTNEKLFF. This chain joins TRBV9 and TRBJ1-4; D may be TRBD1 (5 bases). Trimming removed 0 bases at V and 5 bases at J, with 14 bases between. The CDR3 is 16 amino acids. The germline gives CDR1 SGDLS, CDR2 YYNGEE.

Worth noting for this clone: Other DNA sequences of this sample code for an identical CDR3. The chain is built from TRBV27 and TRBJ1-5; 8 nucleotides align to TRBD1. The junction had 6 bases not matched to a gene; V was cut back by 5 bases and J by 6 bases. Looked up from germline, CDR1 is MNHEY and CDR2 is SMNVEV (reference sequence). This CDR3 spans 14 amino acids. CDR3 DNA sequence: TGTGCCAGCAGTCCGGACAGGGCGGGTCAGCCCCAGCATTTT. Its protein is CASSPDRAGQPQHF.